Below, 15 T cell receptor beta chains from the same sample are listed, as sequenced in a study of shared clonotypes between healthy human individuals. Profiled with immunoSEQ multiplex PCR; TCRdb holds only in-frame clones, not every one. The table includes hundreds of thousands of clones, about 74% detected once. Material: memory CD4+ T cells sorted from blood. Described subset: CD45RA-negative fraction. The receptors originated from a man aged 25-45 years in good health.

The chain carries TRBV9 and TRBJ2-3; D possibly corresponds to TRBD2 (6 bases). The germline V gene has CDR1 SGDLS and CDR2 YYNGEE. The length of the CDR3 is 15 residues. Between the trimmed V and J ends, which lost 0 bases and 3 bases, there was a span of 11 bases. CDR3 sequence reads: CASSVGVAETDTQYF. The CDR3 DNA follows: TGTGCCAGCAGCGTAGGGGTAGCGGAAACAGATACGCAGTATTTT.

V and J are TRBV14 and TRBJ2-6; 10 bases map to TRBD2. The CDR3 length is 15 residues. CDR1 is SGHDN, CDR2 FVKESK, per germline. With 6 bases clipped from V and 2 bases from J, the junction kept 1 base outside the gene matches. The CDR3 sequence: CASRTSGTGANVLTF. The DNA of the CDR3 is TGTGCCAGCAGAACTAGCGGGACTGGGGCCAACGTCCTGACTTTC. Filled out from reference TRBV14 and TRBJ2-6, the complete variable domain reads EAGVTQFPSHSVIEKGQTVTLRCDPISGHDNLYWYRRVMGKEIKFLLHFVKESKQDESGMPNNRFLAERTGGTYSTLKVQPAELEDSGVYFCASRTSGTGANVLTFGAGSRLTVL.

This chain connects TRBV15 to TRBJ2-3; TRBD1 matches 11 bases. Germline V lookup: CDR1 LNHNV, CDR2 YYDKDF (reference sequence). V lost 7 bases, J lost 2 bases, and 5 bases stayed unmatched. This CDR3 has 15 residues. Here the CDR3 DNA reads TGTGCCACCATGGGGACAGGGGGTTACACAGATACGCAGTATTTT. Amino acid sequence: CATMGTGGYTDTQYF.

The chain employs TRBV5-5 and TRBJ1-1; D ambiguous. Germline CDR1 is SGHKS and CDR2 is YYEKEE (reference sequence). V was pared by 0 bases and J by 0 bases, with 6 bases between. CDR3 length: 14 residues. The CDR3 region has the DNA TGTGCCAGCAGCTTGGAGTCGATGAACACTGAAGCTTTCTTT. Amino acid sequence: CASSLESMNTEAFF.

The rearrangement uses TRBV7-2 and TRBJ2-1; possible D gene TRBD1, 5 bases. The germline CDR1 and CDR2 sequences are SGHTA and FQGNSA. CDR3 size: 15 residues. Trimming left V 5 bases short and J 4 bases short, with 15 bases between. CDR3 coding DNA: TGTGCCAGCAGCCCAGCAGGACAAACATACAATGAGCAGTTCTTC. This encodes CASSPAGQTYNEQFF.

J is TRBJ2-7 and V is TRBV5-1, with TRBD1 matching over 8 bases. V shed 0 bases, J shed 6 bases, and the junction held 5 bases outside the gene matches. The CDR3 is 14 amino acids. The germline V gene has CDR1 SGHRS and CDR2 YFSETQ. CDR3 region: CASSLEDRDTEQYF. The CDR3 DNA sequence: TGCGCCAGCAGCTTGGAGGACAGGGACACCGAGCAGTACTTC.

This clone was seen a single time. The V and J genes are TRBV19 and TRBJ2-7, with D uncertain. The germline V gene encodes CDR1 LNHDA and CDR2 SQIVND (reference sequence). There are 14 residues in the CDR3. V lost 3 bases and J 3 bases, leaving 12 bases between the germline ends. CDR3 protein: CASSISRSVYEQYF. The CDR3 bases are TGTGCCAGTAGTATCTCGCGCAGTGTCTACGAGCAGTACTTC.

The chain is built from TRBV21-1 and TRBJ2-7. TRBV21-1 is a pseudogene segment. CDR3 length: 16 residues. The CDR3 DNA reads as TGTGCCAGTATTTATCACCTCAGGACCATGGGATTAGAGCAGTACTTC. The encoded protein is CASIYHLRTMGLEQYF.

The chain combines TRBV18 with TRBJ2-1; TRBD2 aligns across 7 bases. The CDR3 totals 15 residues. Trimming at V came to 3 bases and at J to 4 bases, leaving 6 bases not matched to a gene. Germline CDR1 is KGHSH and CDR2 is LQKENI. CDR3 loop: CASSPAAGVYNEQFF. The CDR3 DNA is TGTGCCAGCTCACCTGCGGCGGGAGTATACAATGAGCAGTTCTTC. The whole variable domain, remainder taken from reference TRBV18 and TRBJ2-1, is NAGVMQNPRHLVRRRGQEARLRCSPMKGHSHVYWYRQLPEEGLKFMVYLQKENIIDESGMPKERFSAEFPKEGPSILRIQQVVRGDSAAYFCASSPAAGVYNEQFFGPGTRLTVL.

This chain joins TRBV5-1 and TRBJ2-3; D call uncertain. CDR1 is SGHRS, CDR2 YFSETQ, per germline. V gave up 4 bases and J gave up 4 bases, with 10 bases separating them. This CDR3 has 13 residues. This chain's CDR3 is CASSPTQSDTQYF. CDR3 sequence (DNA): TGCGCCAGCAGCCCAACACAGTCAGATACGCAGTATTTT. Full variable domain (missing parts from reference TRBV5-1 and TRBJ2-3): KAGVTQTPRYLIKTRGQQVTLSCSPISGHRSVSWYQQTPGQGLQFLFEYFSETQRNKGNFPGRFSGRQFSNSRSEMNVSTLELGDSALYLCASSPTQSDTQYFGPGTRLTVL.

The rearrangement uses TRBV5-3 and TRBJ1-1; TRBD1 is a possible D gene (5 bases). TRBV5-3 is filed as an ORF, its function uncertain. The CDR3 covers 14 residues. Trimming took 4 bases from V and 1 from J, leaving 11 bases between them. Here the CDR3 DNA reads TGTGCCAGAAGCCTCAGGGAGTCGAACACTGAAGCTTTCTTT. This translates into CARSLRESNTEAFF.

V gene TRBV28 combines with J gene TRBJ2-3; TRBD2 aligns across 13 bases. J lost 9 bases, V lost 4 bases, and 10 bases had no gene match. The length of the CDR3 is 16 residues. Germline lookup yields CDR1 MDHEN and CDR2 SYDVKM. The CDR3 DNA is TGTGCCAGCAGTTCCCCGGGACTAGCGGGAAAGCGCACGCAGTATTTT. Encoded protein: CASSSPGLAGKRTQYF. The full variable domain, its missing parts supplied by reference TRBV28 and TRBJ2-3, is DVKVTQSSRYLVKRTGEKVFLECVQDMDHENMFWYRQDPGLGLRLIYFSYDVKMKEKGDIPEGYSVSREKKERFSLILESASTNQTSMYLCASSSPGLAGKRTQYFGPGTRLTVL.

This chain joins TRBV4-1 and TRBJ2-7; D tentatively reads TRBD1 or TRBD2 (5 bases each). The V and J ends lost 4 bases and 5 bases respectively, with 12 bases between them. Germline loops: CDR1 MGHRA, CDR2 YSYEKL. This CDR3 spans 13 amino acids. This CDR3 is CASSRVRGDEQYF. The CDR3 bases are TGCGCCAGCAGCCGCGTCCGGGGCGACGAGCAGTACTTC.

The V gene is TRBV20-1, the J gene TRBJ1-4, with D perhaps TRBD1 (5 bases). Germline V gene lookup returns CDR1 DFQATT and CDR2 SNEGSKA (reference sequence). The CDR3 covers 11 residues. The germline V and J ends were trimmed by 6 bases and 14 bases, with 16 bases remaining between them. This CDR3 is CSAGAGSLLFF. The CDR3 nucleotides are TGCAGTGCCGGGGCAGGGTCCCTCCTGTTTTTT.

The chain is built from TRBV2 and TRBJ1-2, with D perhaps TRBD1 (6 bases). Trimming cost V 8 bases and J 10 bases, with 14 bases left between them. This CDR3 comprises 11 residues. Germline V gives CDR1 SNHLY, CDR2 FYNNEI. The CDR3 DNA is TGTGCCAGCGAGGGGACACCCAACTACACCTTC. The encoded protein is CASEGTPNYTF.